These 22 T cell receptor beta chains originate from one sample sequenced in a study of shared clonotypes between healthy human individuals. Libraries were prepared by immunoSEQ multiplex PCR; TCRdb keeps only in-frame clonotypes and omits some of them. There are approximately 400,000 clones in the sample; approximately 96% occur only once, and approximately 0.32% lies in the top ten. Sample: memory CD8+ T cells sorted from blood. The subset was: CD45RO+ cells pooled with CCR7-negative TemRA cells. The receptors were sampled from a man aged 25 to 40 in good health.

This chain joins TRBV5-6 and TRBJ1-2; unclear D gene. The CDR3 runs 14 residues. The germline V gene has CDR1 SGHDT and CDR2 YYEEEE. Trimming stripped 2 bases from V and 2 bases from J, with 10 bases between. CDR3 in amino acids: CASSFPQRNYGYTF. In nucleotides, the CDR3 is TGTGCCAGCAGCTTCCCTCAGCGGAACTATGGCTACACCTTC.

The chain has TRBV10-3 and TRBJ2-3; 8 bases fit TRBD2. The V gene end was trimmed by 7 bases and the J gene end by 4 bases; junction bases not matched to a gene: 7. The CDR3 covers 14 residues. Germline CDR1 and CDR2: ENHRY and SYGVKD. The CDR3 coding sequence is TGTGCCATCAAGTCGGGAGGGCCCGCAGATACGCAGTATTTT. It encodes CAIKSGGPADTQYF.

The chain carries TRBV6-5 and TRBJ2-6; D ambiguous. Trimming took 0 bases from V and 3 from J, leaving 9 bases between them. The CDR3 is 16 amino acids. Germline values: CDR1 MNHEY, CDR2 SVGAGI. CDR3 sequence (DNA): TGTGCCAGCAGTTACTCTGCAGGTAGTGGGGCCAACGTCCTGACTTTC. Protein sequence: CASSYSAGSGANVLTF.

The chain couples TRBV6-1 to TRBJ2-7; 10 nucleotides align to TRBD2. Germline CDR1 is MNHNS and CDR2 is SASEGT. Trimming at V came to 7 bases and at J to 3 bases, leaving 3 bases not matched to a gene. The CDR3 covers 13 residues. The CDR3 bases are TGTGCCAGCACTAGCGGGAGCTACTACGAGCAGTACTTC. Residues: CASTSGSYYEQYF.

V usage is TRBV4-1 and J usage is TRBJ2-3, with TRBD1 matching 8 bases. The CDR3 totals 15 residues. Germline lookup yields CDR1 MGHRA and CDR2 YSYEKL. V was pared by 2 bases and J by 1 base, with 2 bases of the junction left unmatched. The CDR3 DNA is TGCGCCAGCAGCCAACCGGGACAGGGCACAGATACGCAGTATTTT. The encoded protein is CASSQPGQGTDTQYF.

The CDR3 protein is CASSQVDLRETQYF. The CDR3 region has the DNA TGTGCCAGCAGCCAAGTTGATCTGCGGGAGACCCAGTACTTC. The chain combines TRBV4-2 with TRBJ2-5; D is unresolved. The germline V gene encodes CDR1 LGHNA and CDR2 YNFKEQ. This CDR3 spans 14 amino acids. Trimming shortened V by 1 base and J by 5 bases, and 11 bases separated the two germline ends.

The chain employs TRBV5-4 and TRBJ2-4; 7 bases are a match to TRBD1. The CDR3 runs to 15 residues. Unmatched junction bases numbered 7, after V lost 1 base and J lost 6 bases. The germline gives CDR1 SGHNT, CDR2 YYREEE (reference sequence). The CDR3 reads CASSLKTGASNIQYF. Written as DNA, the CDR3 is TGTGCCAGCAGCTTGAAAACAGGGGCATCAAACATTCAGTACTTC.

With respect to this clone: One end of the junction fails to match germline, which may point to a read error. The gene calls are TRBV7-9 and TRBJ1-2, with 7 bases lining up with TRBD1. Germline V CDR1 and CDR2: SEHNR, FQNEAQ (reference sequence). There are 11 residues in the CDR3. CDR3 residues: CACRGAHGYTF. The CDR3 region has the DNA TGTGCCTGCAGGGGGGCACATGGCTACACCTTC.

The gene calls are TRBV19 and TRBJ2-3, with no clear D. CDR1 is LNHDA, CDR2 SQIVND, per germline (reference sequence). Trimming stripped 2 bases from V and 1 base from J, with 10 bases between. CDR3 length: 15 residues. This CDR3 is CASSIRTQGTDTQYF. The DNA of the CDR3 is TGTGCCAGTAGTATAAGAACCCAAGGCACAGATACGCAGTATTTT.

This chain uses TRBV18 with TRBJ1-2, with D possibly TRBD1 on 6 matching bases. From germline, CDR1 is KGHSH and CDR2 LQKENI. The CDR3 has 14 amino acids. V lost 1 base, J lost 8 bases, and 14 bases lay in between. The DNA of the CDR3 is TGTGCCAGCTCACCACAGAGAGGGGGTAACGGCTACACCTTC. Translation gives CASSPQRGGNGYTF.

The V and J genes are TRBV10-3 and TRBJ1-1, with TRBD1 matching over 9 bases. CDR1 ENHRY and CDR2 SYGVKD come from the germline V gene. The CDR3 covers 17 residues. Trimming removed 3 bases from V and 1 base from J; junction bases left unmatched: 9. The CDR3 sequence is CAISDLGQGRGNTEAFF. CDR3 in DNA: TGTGCCATCAGTGACCTCGGACAGGGGAGGGGGAACACTGAAGCTTTCTTT.

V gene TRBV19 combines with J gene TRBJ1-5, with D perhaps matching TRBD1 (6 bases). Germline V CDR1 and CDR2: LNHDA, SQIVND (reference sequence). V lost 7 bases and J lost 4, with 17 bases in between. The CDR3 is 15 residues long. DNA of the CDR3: TGTGCCAGTATGATGGTTGGGGGGGCGAATCAGCCCCAGCATTTT. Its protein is CASMMVGGANQPQHF. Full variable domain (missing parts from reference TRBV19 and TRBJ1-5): DGGITQSPKYLFRKEGQNVTLSCEQNLNHDAMYWYRQDPGQGLRLIYYSQIVNDFQKGDIAEGYSVSREKKESFPLTVTSAQKNPTAFYLCASMMVGGANQPQHFGDGTRLSIL.

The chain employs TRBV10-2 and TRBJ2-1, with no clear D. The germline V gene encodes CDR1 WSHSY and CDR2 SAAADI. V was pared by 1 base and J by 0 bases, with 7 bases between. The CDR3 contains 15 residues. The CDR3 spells CASSEWRSSYNEQFF. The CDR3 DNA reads TGCGCCAGCAGTGAGTGGCGGAGCTCCTACAATGAGCAGTTCTTC.

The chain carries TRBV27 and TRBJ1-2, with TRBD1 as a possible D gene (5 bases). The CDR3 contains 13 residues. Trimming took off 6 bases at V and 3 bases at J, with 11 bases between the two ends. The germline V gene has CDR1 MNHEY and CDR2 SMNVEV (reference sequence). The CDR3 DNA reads TGTGCCAGCAGCCCAGCGGGACACTATGGCTACACCTTC. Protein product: CASSPAGHYGYTF.

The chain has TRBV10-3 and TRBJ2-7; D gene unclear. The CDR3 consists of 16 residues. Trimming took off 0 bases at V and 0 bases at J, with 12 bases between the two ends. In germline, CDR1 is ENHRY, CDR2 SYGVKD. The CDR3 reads CAISESDSTLSYEQYF. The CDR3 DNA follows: TGTGCCATCAGTGAGTCTGATTCGACCCTCTCCTACGAGCAGTACTTC.

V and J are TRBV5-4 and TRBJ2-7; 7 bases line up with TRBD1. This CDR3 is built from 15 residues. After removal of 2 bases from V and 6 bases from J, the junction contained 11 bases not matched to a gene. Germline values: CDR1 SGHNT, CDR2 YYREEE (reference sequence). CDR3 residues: CASSFFRTGPVEQYF. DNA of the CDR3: TGTGCCAGCAGCTTCTTCAGGACAGGCCCTGTCGAGCAGTACTTC.

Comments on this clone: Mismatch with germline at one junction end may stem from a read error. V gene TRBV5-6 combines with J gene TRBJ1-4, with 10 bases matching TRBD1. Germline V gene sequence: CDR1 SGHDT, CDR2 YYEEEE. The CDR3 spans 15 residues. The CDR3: CASNLGDRGGEKLFF. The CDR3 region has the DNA TGTGCCAGCAACTTGGGGGACAGGGGAGGAGAAAAACTGTTTTTT.

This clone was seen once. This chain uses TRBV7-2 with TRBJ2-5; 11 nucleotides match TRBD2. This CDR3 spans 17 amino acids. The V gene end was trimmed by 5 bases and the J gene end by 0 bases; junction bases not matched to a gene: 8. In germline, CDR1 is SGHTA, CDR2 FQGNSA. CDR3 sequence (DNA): TGTGCCAGCAGCCTCCTCGGGACTAGCGGTAACCAAGAGACCCAGTACTTC. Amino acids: CASSLLGTSGNQETQYF.

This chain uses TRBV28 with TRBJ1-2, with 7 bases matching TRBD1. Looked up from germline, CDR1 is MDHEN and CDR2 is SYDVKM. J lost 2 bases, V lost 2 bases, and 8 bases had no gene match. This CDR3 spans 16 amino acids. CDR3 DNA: TGTGCCAGCAGTTTAAGGGGACCGACAGGGAACTATGGCTACACCTTC. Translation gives CASSLRGPTGNYGYTF.

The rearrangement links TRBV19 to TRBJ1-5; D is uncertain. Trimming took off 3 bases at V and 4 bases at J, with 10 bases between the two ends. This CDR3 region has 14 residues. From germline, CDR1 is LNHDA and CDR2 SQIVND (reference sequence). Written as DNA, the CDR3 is TGTGCCAGTAGTATGAGGCAGGCTAATCAGCCCCAGCATTTT. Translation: CASSMRQANQPQHF.

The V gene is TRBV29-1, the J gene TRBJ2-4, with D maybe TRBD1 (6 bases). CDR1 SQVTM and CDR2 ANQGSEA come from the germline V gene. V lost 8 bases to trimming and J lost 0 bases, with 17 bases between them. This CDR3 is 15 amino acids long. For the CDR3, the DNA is TGCAGCCCTGGGGGCATGTTTCTAGCCAAAAACATTCAGTACTTC. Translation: CSPGGMFLAKNIQYF.

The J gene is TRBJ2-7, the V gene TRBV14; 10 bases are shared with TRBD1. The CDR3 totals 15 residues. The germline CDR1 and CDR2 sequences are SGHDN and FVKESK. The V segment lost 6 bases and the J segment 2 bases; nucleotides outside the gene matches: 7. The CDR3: CASRQTGTGAYEQYF. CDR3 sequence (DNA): TGTGCCAGCAGACAAACCGGGACAGGGGCCTACGAGCAGTACTTC.